The present T cell receptor (beta chain) was sequenced within a study of PD-L1 blockade in urothelial cancer. Overall study findings and caveats: A pretreatment blood TCR clonality that fell below the median predicted better progression-free and overall survival.

TCRdb's table, derived via immunoSEQ multiplex PCR, lists solely in-frame clones and lacks some. The profile shows 50,000 or so clones, about 72% of them singletons. Germline loops: CDR1 MDHEN, CDR2 SYDVKM. V lost 3 bases, J lost 1 base, and 16 bases stayed unmatched. This CDR3 contains 21 residues. A remark on this clone: Its antigen is as yet unknown.

Material: PBMCs, obtained around atezolizumab (anti-PD-L1) treatment. This sequence was found in a man between 65 and 80 years old with urothelial cancer. The gene calls are TRBV28 and TRBJ1-5; 12 nucleotides line up with TRBD1. In DNA, the CDR3 is TGTGCCAGCAGTTTTTCGTCACCTCCGGGACAGGGGGCCGTGAGCAATCAGCCCCAGCATTTT. Translation gives CASSFSSPPGQGAVSNQPQHF.